The 30 T cell receptor beta chains presented below share a single source sample, sequenced in a study of beta chain features in type 1 diabetes. Overall study findings and caveats: Moderate but significant shortening of TCRB CDR3s was recorded in all four CD4+ subsets from Type 1 diabetes patients.

No cognate antigen is known for these TCRs. Expressed TCRB transcripts were sequenced after all isolated RNA was converted to cDNA. Profiling relied on immunoSEQ multiplex PCR, and the TCRdb table lists in-frame clones only, not all of them. This sample yields around 140,000 clones, of which around 10% are seen a single time; under 0.9% belongs to the top ten. The sequenced sample consisted of central memory CD4+ T cells from blood. Every receptor here comes from a man aged 25-40 years with type 1 diabetes.

This clone was observed a few times. V is TRBV7-9 and J is TRBJ1-3; TRBD1 is a possible D gene (5 bases). The CDR3 spans 17 residues. The ends were cut back, 7 bases at V and 1 base at J, with 20 bases in the middle. Germline V gives CDR1 SEHNR, CDR2 FQNEAQ (reference sequence). The CDR3 DNA follows: TGTGCCAGCACCTTGTCGGGGGGTTCAACGTCTGGAAACACCATATATTTT. Translating gives CASTLSGGSTSGNTIYF.

This clone was counted between two and nine times. The J gene is TRBJ1-1, the V gene TRBV6-5, with a weak D call TRBD1 (5 bases). The germline V gene has CDR1 MNHEY and CDR2 SVGAGI. The CDR3 is made up of 13 amino acids. V lost 0 bases and J 7 bases, leaving 9 bases between the germline ends. CDR3 region: CASSYSKDSEAFF. Written as DNA, the CDR3 is TGTGCCAGCAGTTACTCCAAAGACAGTGAAGCTTTCTTT.

This clone showed up many times. This chain uses TRBV28 with TRBJ2-7; no definite D call. V lost 5 bases and J 6 bases, leaving 8 bases between the germline ends. Germline values: CDR1 MDHEN, CDR2 SYDVKM. The CDR3 sequence is 11 residues long. The CDR3 is CASSLVAEQYF. The CDR3 region has the DNA TGTGCCAGCAGTCTCGTGGCCGAGCAGTACTTC.

The rearrangement uses TRBV7-3 and TRBJ2-1, with TRBD2 matching over 8 bases. Unmatched junction bases numbered 5, after V lost 5 bases and J lost 8 bases. The CDR3 covers 13 residues. The germline V gene encodes CDR1 SGHTA and CDR2 FQGTGA. The DNA of the CDR3 is TGTGCCAGCAGCCGCCGGGGGGGCGATGAGCAGTTCTTC. Translated, it gives CASSRRGGDEQFF.

This clone was recorded a few times. The chain couples TRBV5-4 to TRBJ2-7; TRBD1 matches 11 bases. There are 14 residues in the CDR3. From germline, CDR1 is SGHNT and CDR2 YYREEE (reference sequence). V shed 4 bases and J 5 bases; nucleotides not matched to a gene: 5. The CDR3 DNA reads TGTGCCAGCAGCGCAAGGACAGGGGGCGACGAGCAGTACTTC. This encodes CASSARTGGDEQYF.

The chain joins TRBV5-1 to TRBJ2-5; D unclear. Looked up from germline, CDR1 is SGHRS and CDR2 is YFSETQ. Trimming shortened V by 7 bases and J by 2 bases, and 15 bases separated the two germline ends. This CDR3 is built from 14 residues. The CDR3 bases are TGCGCCAGCGGTACGAGCGTAATACAAGAGACCCAGTACTTC. It translates to CASGTSVIQETQYF.

V is TRBV29-1 and J is TRBJ1-1; D might be TRBD1 (5 bases). The germline V and J ends were trimmed by 5 bases and 8 bases, with 18 bases remaining between them. Germline V CDR1 and CDR2: SQVTM, ANQGSEA. The CDR3 covers 13 residues. The CDR3 here is CSVYWGGIREAFF. The CDR3 nucleotides read TGCAGCGTTTACTGGGGGGGGATCCGAGAAGCTTTCTTT.

The chain is built from TRBV5-4 and TRBJ2-5, with 7 bases lining up with TRBD1. J was trimmed by 2 bases and V by 4 bases; bases with no gene match: 11. Germline V CDR1 and CDR2: SGHNT, YYREEE (reference sequence). The CDR3 runs to 16 residues. The CDR3 loop is CASSSATLGQQETQYF. The CDR3 DNA reads TGTGCCAGCAGCAGCGCGACCCTGGGACAGCAAGAGACCCAGTACTTC.

In its sample, this clone was seen a few times. The V call is TRBV2, the J call TRBJ1-4; D not resolved. CDR3 size: 13 residues. Germline loops: CDR1 SNHLY, CDR2 FYNNEI. The V end lost 6 bases, the J end lost 4 bases, and 9 bases lay between the germline ends. DNA for the CDR3: TGTGCCAGCAGCCGGGATGATAATGAAAAACTGTTTTTT. Translation: CASSRDDNEKLFF.

This clone appeared a few times. The genes are TRBV15 and TRBJ2-7; 11 bases match TRBD2. The germline V gene has CDR1 LNHNV and CDR2 YYDKDF (reference sequence). After removal of 4 bases from V and 4 bases from J, the junction contained 6 bases not matched to a gene. The CDR3 runs to 15 residues. This CDR3 reads CATSTTGTSGYEQYF. CDR3 DNA sequence: TGTGCCACCAGCACAACCGGGACTAGCGGTTACGAGCAGTACTTC.

This clone has more than one count but fewer than ten. This rearrangement joins TRBV11-3 to TRBJ2-3, with TRBD2 identical over 13 bases. Germline V gene data show CDR1 as SGHNT and CDR2 as YENEEA. The CDR3 consists of 15 residues. J lost 4 bases, V lost 5 bases, and 3 bases had no gene match. Written as DNA, the CDR3 is TGTGCCAGCAGCCCGGGACTAGCGGGACCAGATACGCAGTATTTT. This codes for CASSPGLAGPDTQYF.

This rearrangement joins TRBV30 to TRBJ2-5; 7 bases fit TRBD2. With 2 bases clipped from V and 9 bases from J, the junction kept 9 bases outside the gene matches. The CDR3 totals 13 residues. CDR1 is GTSNPN and CDR2 is SVGIG in the germline V gene (reference sequence). The CDR3 bases are TGTGCCTGGAGTCCTGGGGGGGACCGGGCCCAGTACTTC. Translating it yields CAWSPGGDRAQYF.

This chain uses TRBV30 with TRBJ1-1; tentative D call: TRBD1 (5 bases). The V end lost 5 bases, the J end lost 5 bases, and 9 bases lay between the germline ends. Germline assignment: CDR1 GTSNPN and CDR2 SVGIG (reference sequence). This CDR3 has 11 residues. The CDR3 protein is CAWAGRTEAFF. The CDR3 coding sequence is TGTGCCTGGGCGGGACGGACTGAAGCTTTCTTT.

This clone was picked up a small number of times. The gene calls are TRBV1 and TRBJ2-7; the table calls TRBD2, which could not be checked here. TRBV1 is assigned pseudogene status. The CDR3 extends over 15 amino acids. The CDR3 DNA reads as TGCACCAGCAGCCAGAGTACTAGCGGGGTTTACGAGCAGTACTTC. Its translation is CTSSQSTSGVYEQYF.

This clone came up many times. The J gene is TRBJ1-5, the V gene TRBV19; TRBD1 aligns across 8 bases. The CDR3 has 13 amino acids. Germline V gene data show CDR1 as LNHDA and CDR2 as SQIVND (reference sequence). After removal of 10 bases from V and 4 bases from J, the junction contained 6 bases not matched to a gene. This CDR3 reads CATFRTGNQPQHF. Here the CDR3 DNA reads TGTGCCACCTTCCGGACAGGGAATCAGCCCCAGCATTTT.

This clone was seen more than once but under ten times. J is TRBJ1-1 and V is TRBV4-1, with D possibly TRBD1 on 6 matching bases. Germline V lookup: CDR1 MGHRA, CDR2 YSYEKL. V was cut by 1 base and J by 1 base, with 13 bases left in between. The CDR3 spans 16 residues. The CDR3, as DNA: TGCGCCAGCAGCCAAGCGACAGGATATCAGAACACTGAAGCTTTCTTT. It specifies CASSQATGYQNTEAFF.

The chain couples TRBV4-3 to TRBJ2-3; D is perhaps TRBD2 (7 bases). The germline V and J ends were trimmed by 1 base and 2 bases, with 13 bases remaining between them. Germline CDR1 is LGHNA and CDR2 is YSLEER. The CDR3 sequence is 16 residues long. The DNA of the CDR3 is TGCGCCAGCAGCCAAGGTACGGGGGGCCACACAGATACGCAGTATTTT. This gives the protein CASSQGTGGHTDTQYF.

The chain is built from TRBV19 and TRBJ1-1; D may be TRBD1 (5 bases). In germline, CDR1 is LNHDA, CDR2 SQIVND (reference sequence). This CDR3 is built from 11 residues. Trimming stripped 4 bases from V and 10 bases from J, with 10 bases between. The CDR3 DNA is TGTGCCAGTAGTAACAGGTGGCTAGCTTTCTTT. This sequence encodes CASSNRWLAFF.

The V and J genes are TRBV7-3 and TRBJ2-3, with D possibly being TRBD1 (7 bases). The CDR3 is 12 residues long. Deletions cut 4 bases from V and 10 bases from J, with 12 bases between. Germline CDR1 and CDR2: SGHTA and FQGTGA. The CDR3 nucleotides are TGTGCCAGCAGCTCAGGAGGGGGCGCGCAGTATTTT. Translation gives CASSSGGGAQYF.

This clone was counted a few times. The chain employs TRBV10-2 and TRBJ1-2, with D unresolved. The V gene's germline CDR1 is WSHSY and CDR2 SAAADI. V was trimmed by 3 bases and J by 2 bases, leaving 7 bases between them. The CDR3 totals 13 residues. CDR3 DNA sequence: TGCGCCAGCAGTGAAAACCTAAACTATGGCTACACCTTC. Translation: CASSENLNYGYTF.

This clone was counted only a few times. The rearrangement joins TRBV11-2 to TRBJ2-1, with 8 bases lining up with TRBD2. This CDR3 has 15 amino acids. V gave up 5 bases and J gave up 5 bases; unmatched junction bases: 8. Germline V gene lookup returns CDR1 SGHAT and CDR2 FQNNGV. The CDR3 bases are TGTGCCAGCAGCCCCAGAGCGGGGGAAAACAATGAGCAGTTCTTC. Protein: CASSPRAGENNEQFF. Supplemented by reference TRBV11-2 and TRBJ2-1, the full variable domain reads EAGVAQSPRYKIIEKRQSVAFWCNPISGHATLYWYQQILGQGPKLLIQFQNNGVVDDSQLPKDRFSAERLKGVDSTLKIQPAKLEDSAVYLCASSPRAGENNEQFFGPGTRLTVL.

This sequence joins TRBV18 and TRBJ1-4; no clear D gene. Germline assignment: CDR1 KGHSH and CDR2 LQKENI. The V gene lost 2 bases and the J gene lost 8 bases, with 18 bases spanning the gap. CDR3 length: 16 residues. The CDR3 DNA reads as TGTGCCAGCTCACCAACGGTTTCGGGGTTCAGGGAAAAACTGTTTTTT. This encodes CASSPTVSGFREKLFF.

This rearrangement joins TRBV10-3 to TRBJ1-5, with TRBD1 matching over 7 bases. CDR3 length: 14 amino acids. Germline V CDR1 and CDR2: ENHRY, SYGVKD. Trimming removed 4 bases from V and 4 bases from J; junction bases left unmatched: 4. DNA for the CDR3: TGTGCCATCAGTGGGACAGGAGGGAATCAGCCCCAGCATTTT. Residues: CAISGTGGNQPQHF.

CDR3 bases: TGTGCCAGCAGTTACTCGGACTATGAGCAGTTCTTC. Translating gives CASSYSDYEQFF. The chain joins TRBV6-5 to TRBJ2-1; a possible D gene is TRBD2 (5 bases). Germline values: CDR1 MNHEY, CDR2 SVGAGI. Trimming removed 0 bases at V and 8 bases at J, with 5 bases between. The CDR3 sequence is 12 residues long.

This clone was seen a few times. This chain joins TRBV7-3 and TRBJ2-1, with D tentatively TRBD2 (6 bases). In germline, CDR1 is SGHTA, CDR2 FQGTGA. The CDR3 is made up of 15 amino acids. Trimming took 5 bases from V and 2 from J, leaving 13 bases between them. CDR3 nucleotides: TGTGCCAGCAGCCCCGGGGGTAGGGCCTACAATGAGCAGTTCTTC. This gives the protein CASSPGGRAYNEQFF.

V usage is TRBV11-2 and J usage is TRBJ1-2, with D perhaps TRBD1 (6 bases). Trimming took off 4 bases at V and 13 bases at J, with 19 bases between the two ends. There are 13 residues in the CDR3. In germline, CDR1 is SGHAT, CDR2 FQNNGV. Here the CDR3 reads CASSSPGTRSSTF. CDR3 DNA: TGTGCCAGCAGCTCACCCGGGACACGGAGCTCCACCTTC.

This clone has more than one count but fewer than ten. CDR3: CASSQGTGANEKLFF. The CDR3 DNA is TGCGCCAGCAGCCAAGGGACAGGGGCTAATGAAAAACTGTTTTTT. V and J are TRBV5-1 and TRBJ1-4; 10 bases align to TRBD1. The CDR3 extends over 15 amino acids. Germline loops: CDR1 SGHRS, CDR2 YFSETQ. V lost 4 bases to trimming and J lost 3 bases; unmatched junction nucleotides: 3. The whole variable domain, filled in from reference TRBV5-1 and TRBJ1-4, reads KAGVTQTPRYLIKTRGQQVTLSCSPISGHRSVSWYQQTPGQGLQFLFEYFSETQRNKGNFPGRFSGRQFSNSRSEMNVSTLELGDSALYLCASSQGTGANEKLFFGSGTQLSVL.

In this sample, this clone turned up a few times. The rearrangement uses TRBV28 and TRBJ2-1, with 10 bases fitting TRBD1. V lost 6 bases to trimming and J lost 3 bases; unmatched junction nucleotides: 5. The V gene's germline CDR1 is MDHEN and CDR2 SYDVKM. CDR3 length: 15 amino acids. CDR3 DNA sequence: TGTGCCAGCAGCCACGACAGGGGGCTCTACAATGAGCAGTTCTTC. This codes for CASSHDRGLYNEQFF.

The V and J genes are TRBV5-6 and TRBJ1-6, with D tentatively TRBD1 (6 bases). The germline gives CDR1 SGHDT, CDR2 YYEEEE. This CDR3 comprises 14 residues. V lost 4 bases and J lost 7, with 12 bases in between. CDR3 coding DNA: TGTGCCAGCAGCAGACGGGACAACAATTCACCCCTCCACTTT. Translating gives CASSRRDNNSPLHF.

The rearrangement joins TRBV2 to TRBJ1-1; D might be TRBD1 (5 bases). The germline gives CDR1 SNHLY, CDR2 FYNNEI. This CDR3 is 12 amino acids long. V lost 2 bases and J 5 bases, leaving 6 bases between the germline ends. CDR3 DNA sequence: TGTGCCAGCAGTGAATCAGGGACTGAAGCTTTCTTT. Amino acids: CASSESGTEAFF.